The present TCR beta chain was sequenced within a study of cytomegalovirus exposure and HLA in healthy donors. CDR1 and CDR2 from the germline V gene are MNHNS and SASEGT. The CDR3 extends over 13 amino acids. Trimming removed 2 bases from V and 6 bases from J, with 8 bases in between. PCR primers comprised 60 Vbeta and 13 Jbeta primers. Produced via immunoSEQ multiplex PCR; TCRdb's table is partial and in-frame only. The sample holds around 150,000 clones, approximately 80% seen once. In its sample, this clone was seen a few times. Its antigen is as yet unknown. Other DNA sequences in this sample translate to the same CDR3. General study results and limits: In vitro work confirmed that three CMV-associated chains recognize CMV antigens. TCR beta V- and J-gene trimming was later associated with a missense DCLRE1C variant. Excluded were some V segments that proved indistinguishable, including TRBV6-2 and TRBV6-3.

V is TRBV6-1 and J is TRBJ1-5; D not certain. The source material was PBMCs. This receptor was taken from a man aged 25 to 40 in good health and CMV-seronegative. CDR3 loop: CASSELRGQPQHF. CDR3 DNA: TGTGCCAGCAGTGAATTACGGGGTCAGCCCCAGCATTTT.